This entry lists 9 T cell receptor beta chains sequenced from one sample in a study of somatic mutations in cytotoxic T cells in rheumatoid arthritis. Sequencing was performed with immunoSEQ multiplex PCR; in TCRdb, only in-frame clones are kept and a portion is missing. The table records 15,000 to 20,000 clones, 79% of them present only once. Sequenced: CD8+ T cells sorted from blood. The receptors stem from an adult with rheumatoid arthritis.

Concerning this clone: The junction departs from germline at one end; a sequencing error may be responsible. This chain links TRBV11-2 with TRBJ2-1, with TRBD1 matching over 7 bases. The CDR3 loop spans 16 amino acids. CDR1 SGHAT and CDR2 FQNNGV come from the germline V gene. CDR3 protein: CASSQDRSGQYNEQFF. The CDR3 nucleotides are TGCGCCAGCAGCCAAGATCGGTCGGGACAGTACAATGAGCAGTTCTTC.

This clone was detected only once. J is TRBJ2-1 and V is TRBV19; D tentatively reads TRBD1 or TRBD2 (5 bases each). Germline V CDR1 and CDR2: LNHDA, SQIVND (reference sequence). Trimming shortened V by 1 base and J by 7 bases, and 14 bases separated the two germline ends. CDR3 length: 15 amino acids. CDR3 DNA sequence: TGTGCCAGTAGTATAGTATCTGGGGGAGCTAATGAGCAGTTCTTC. It is translated as CASSIVSGGANEQFF.

The V call is TRBV4-2, the J call TRBJ1-5; unclear D gene. There are 14 residues in the CDR3. V was trimmed by 4 bases and J by 5 bases, leaving 12 bases between them. CDR1 is LGHNA and CDR2 is YNFKEQ in the germline V gene. This chain's CDR3 is CASSPYDGDQPQHF. CDR3 DNA sequence: TGTGCCAGCAGCCCCTATGATGGCGATCAGCCCCAGCATTTT.

The chain links TRBV11-3 to TRBJ2-1; TRBD2 agrees at 7 bases. Losses at the gene ends were 8 bases for V and 0 bases for J; bases not matched to a gene: 4. CDR3 length equals 14 residues. The germline gives CDR1 SGHNT, CDR2 YENEEA. CDR3 amino acids: CASRGRGSYNEQFF. CDR3 coding DNA: TGTGCCAGCCGGGGGAGGGGCTCCTACAATGAGCAGTTCTTC.

This rearrangement joins TRBV19 to TRBJ2-7; D not certain. V lost 4 bases to trimming and J lost 3 bases, with 16 bases between them. Per the germline V gene, CDR1 is LNHDA and CDR2 is SQIVND (reference sequence). The CDR3 spans 15 residues. The CDR3 protein is CASSRAEGQNYEQYF. CDR3 coding DNA: TGTGCCAGTAGTAGGGCAGAAGGCCAGAACTACGAGCAGTACTTC.

V and J are TRBV9 and TRBJ1-1; D may be TRBD1 (5 bases). Trimming took off 2 bases at V and 0 bases at J, with 11 bases between the two ends. CDR3 size: 15 residues. Germline V lookup: CDR1 SGDLS, CDR2 YYNGEE. CDR3 sequence reads: CASSVGGGMNTEAFF. CDR3 in DNA: TGTGCCAGCAGCGTTGGGGGGGGGATGAACACTGAAGCTTTCTTT. Full variable domain (remainder filled in from reference TRBV9 and TRBJ1-1): DSGVTQTPKHLITATGQRVTLRCSPRSGDLSVYWYQQSLDQGLQFLIQYYNGEERAKGNILERFSAQQFPDLHSELNLSSLELGDSALYFCASSVGGGMNTEAFFGQGTRLTVV.

V gene TRBV2 combines with J gene TRBJ2-3, with unresolved D. V lost 6 bases and J 3 bases, leaving 7 bases between the germline ends. The CDR3 has 12 residues. CDR1 and CDR2 from the germline V gene are SNHLY and FYNNEI. CDR3 in amino acids: CASRGRTDTQYF. In nucleotides, the CDR3 is TGTGCCAGCAGGGGTAGAACAGATACGCAGTATTTT. Together with reference TRBV2 and TRBJ2-3, the CDR3 gives the full variable domain: EPEVTQTPSHQVTQMGQEVILRCVPISNHLYFYWYRQILGQKVEFLVSFYNNEISEKSEIFDDQFSVERPDGSNFTLKIRSTKLEDSAMYFCASRGRTDTQYFGPGTRLTVL.

The chain couples TRBV7-9 to TRBJ2-1; a weak D match, TRBD2 (6 bases). The CDR3 spans 13 residues. V was pared by 6 bases and J by 5 bases, with 11 bases between. CDR1 is SEHNR, CDR2 FQNEAQ, per germline (reference sequence). CDR3 region: CASRWTGDNEQFF. CDR3 nucleotide sequence: TGTGCCAGCAGATGGACGGGAGACAATGAGCAGTTCTTC.

This rearrangement joins TRBV7-8 to TRBJ1-5; D might be TRBD1 (5 bases). V lost 4 bases to trimming and J lost 2 bases, with 12 bases between them. From germline, CDR1 is SGHVS and CDR2 FQNEAQ. CDR3 size: 15 residues. Here the CDR3 DNA reads TGTGCCAGCAGCTCCCCCGGGGGGGGCAATCAGCCCCAGCATTTT. It yields the protein CASSSPGGGNQPQHF.